The rows below give T cell receptor beta chains drawn from one sample of a study of blood T cell repertoires in COVID-19. Repertoires were generated with immunoSEQ multiplex PCR, while TCRdb's copy carries only in-frame clones and drops some. Here the sample spans 150,000 to 200,000 clones, nearly 90% being singletons. The sequencing sample was made of peripheral blood. The source of these receptors is a man aged 18 to 30 who had recovered from COVID-19. The CDR3 runs from the conserved cysteine through the conserved F or W. The D gene is left open where the match is weak. Size is stated for part of the rows, as once, few or many counts, or as a class when the clone is expanded.

V	J	D	size	CDR3	DNA
TRBV5-1	TRBJ2-1	-	-	CASSLGTTYNEQFF	TGCGCCAGCAGCTTGGGAACTACTTACAATGAGCAGTTCTTC
TRBV15	TRBJ2-1	TRBD2	-	CATSRDLGRAGDEQFF	TGTGCCACCAGCAGAGATCTCGGGAGGGCCGGGGATGAGCAGTTCTTC
TRBV11-2	TRBJ2-7	-	-	CASRSAFSYEQYF	TGTGCCAGCAGGAGCGCCTTCTCCTACGAGCAGTACTTC
TRBV19	TRBJ2-7	-	-	CASTQNGQDKFEQYF	TGTGCCAGTACTCAAAACGGCCAGGATAAGTTCGAGCAGTACTTC
TRBV6-2/TRBV6-3	TRBJ2-5	TRBD2	-	CASSPRPGLAASGTQYF	TGTGCCAGCAGTCCCCGACCGGGACTAGCGGCCTCGGGGACCCAGTACTTC
TRBV30	TRBJ1-2	-	-	CAWTPEINLGYGYTF	TGTGCCTGGACCCCTGAGATAAACCTCGGCTATGGCTACACCTTC
TRBV5-4	TRBJ1-2	TRBD1	-	CASSLSGTGAYGYTF	TGTGCCAGCAGCTTAAGTGGGACAGGGGCCTATGGCTACACCTTC
TRBV9	TRBJ1-5	-	-	CASSSGRGVNQPQHF	TGTGCCAGCAGCTCCGGCCGGGGGGTAAATCAGCCCCAGCATTTT
TRBV10-3	TRBJ1-1	-	-	CAISESRENTEAFF	TGTGCCATCAGTGAGTCCCGGGAGAACACTGAAGCTTTCTTT
TRBV6-5	TRBJ2-7	TRBD2	-	CASKREGSYEQYF	TGTGCCAGCAAGAGGGAGGGTTCCTACGAGCAGTACTTC
TRBV18	TRBJ2-7	TRBD2	-	CASSPGLAGVEQYF	TGTGCCAGCTCACCAGGGCTAGCGGGAGTCGAGCAGTACTTC
TRBV28	TRBJ2-7	TRBD2	-	CASSLNGRTPYEQYF	TGTGCCAGCAGTTTAAACGGGAGGACCCCCTACGAGCAGTACTTC
TRBV5-5	TRBJ1-1	-	-	CASSSTGRNTEAFF	TGTGCCAGCAGCTCGACAGGACGGAACACTGAAGCTTTCTTT
TRBV7-8	TRBJ2-7	-	-	CASSHDRLSSYEQYF	TGTGCCAGCAGTCACGACAGGTTAAGCTCCTACGAGCAGTACTTC
TRBV2	TRBJ2-1	TRBD2	-	CASSESRRTSLYNEQFF	TGTGCCAGCAGTGAAAGTAGGAGGACTAGCCTTTACAATGAGCAGTTCTTC
TRBV5-1	TRBJ2-1	TRBD2	-	CASSLEVAGRNEQFF	TGCGCCAGCAGCTTGGAGGTAGCGGGACGTAATGAGCAGTTCTTC
TRBV10-1	TRBJ2-1	TRBD1	-	CASGKTGGLSYNEQFF	TGCGCCAGCGGCAAGACAGGGGGCCTCTCCTACAATGAGCAGTTCTTC
TRBV6-2/TRBV6-3	TRBJ2-2	-	-	CASSSFFSGNTGELFF	TGTGCCAGCAGTTCCTTTTTCAGCGGGAACACCGGGGAGCTGTTTTTT
TRBV29-1	TRBJ2-3	-	-	CSVEKPNTQYF	TGCAGCGTTGAAAAACCTAATACGCAGTATTTT
TRBV21-1	TRBJ1-6	-	once	CASSRRRPVALHF	TGTGCCAGCAGCAGGAGGCGTCCTGTAGCCCTCCACTTT
TRBV10-3	TRBJ1-5	-	-	CAISESKQGNQPQHF	TGTGCCATCAGTGAGTCGAAACAGGGCAATCAGCCCCAGCATTTT
TRBV18	TRBJ1-5	-	once	CASSLYGGQPQHF	TGTGCCAGCTCACTTTACGGGGGGCAGCCCCAGCATTTT
TRBV6-2/TRBV6-3	TRBJ1-5	TRBD1	-	CASSSDRGANQPQHF	TGTGCCAGCAGTTCGGACAGGGGGGCTAATCAGCCCCAGCATTTT
TRBV11-2	TRBJ1-4	TRBD1	once	CASSFQGGTNEKLFF	TGTGCCAGCAGCTTCCAGGGGGGAACTAATGAAAAACTGTTTTTT
TRBV2	TRBJ2-1	-	once	CASRTSLSSYNEQFF	TGTGCCAGCAGAACGTCGTTGAGCTCCTACAATGAGCAGTTCTTC
TRBV5-8	TRBJ1-2	TRBD1	-	CASSRGQVLDGYTF	TGTGCCAGCAGCCGGGGACAGGTATTGGATGGCTACACCTTC
TRBV7-2	TRBJ2-7	TRBD1	few	CASSGGQASYEQYF	TGTGCCAGCAGCGGGGGACAGGCCTCCTACGAGCAGTACTTC
TRBV9	TRBJ2-2	TRBD2	-	CASGRAPNTGELFF	TGTGCCAGCGGGAGGGCCCCGAACACCGGGGAGCTGTTTTTT
TRBV7-2	TRBJ1-5	-	-	CASSSQGFYNQPQHF	TGTGCCAGCAGCTCCCAGGGGTTTTACAATCAGCCCCAGCATTTT